These 4 T cell receptor beta chains were sequenced from one sample in a study of regulatory T cells in long-lasting Graves disease. Investigators prepared the TCR beta libraries by applying iRepertoire HTBI primers and Arm-PCR of CDR3 regions. TCRdb ran MiXCR on the multiplex PCR reads and lists one entry per CDR3 protein. The table records around 420,000 distinct CDR3 sequences, 15% of them present only once. The time point denotes: newly diagnosed GD, antithyroid drugs for less than 3 months. The authors made the TCR library using RNA they extracted from PBMCs. This sample was shared with a second study, whose subject was T cells in Graves' hyperthyroidism and ophthalmopathy.

The source material was peripheral blood mononuclear cells (PBMCs), sampled at new diagnosis, from a patient treated with antithyroid drugs. The receptor set was obtained from a woman aged 40 to 50 with Graves disease.

The rearrangement links TRBV4-1 to TRBJ1-1; tentative D call: TRBD1 (5 bases). Trimming took 1 base from V and 3 from J, leaving 21 bases between them. Germline V CDR1 and CDR2: MGHRA, YSYEKL. This CDR3 comprises 18 residues. The CDR3 is CASSQVISGGGWDTEAFF. The CDR3, as DNA: TGCGCCAGCAGCCAAGTAATCTCGGGGGGGGGTTGGGACACTGAAGCTTTCTTT.

Points on this clonotype: A far larger clone lies a single base away; this is likely a read error. The J gene is TRBJ2-1, the V gene TRBV12-3 or TRBV12-4; the match to TRBD2 covers 7 bases. This CDR3 comprises 18 residues. DNA of the CDR3: TGTACCAGCAGCTTAGCCTTTTTTCGGGCGGGAGACGACGACGAGCAGTTCTTC. Its translation is CTSSLAFFRAGDDDEQFF.

At least ten counts were recorded for this clonotype. V gene TRBV11-1 combines with J gene TRBJ2-7; TRBD2 agrees at 10 bases. This CDR3 comprises 15 residues. CDR1 and CDR2 from the germline V gene are SGHAT and FQDESV (reference sequence). With 1 base clipped from V and 6 bases from J, the junction kept 6 bases outside the gene matches. The CDR3 DNA reads as TGTGCCAGCAGCTTAGACCTAGCGGGAGTCTTCGAGCAGTACTTC. This encodes CASSLDLAGVFEQYF.

This clonotype was seen repeatedly, ten times or more. The J gene is TRBJ2-1, the V gene TRBV27, with 11 nucleotides matching TRBD2. Germline loops: CDR1 MNHEY, CDR2 SMNVEV (reference sequence). The V segment lost 6 bases and the J segment 4 bases; nucleotides outside the gene matches: 2. This CDR3 spans 14 amino acids. The CDR3 loop is CASRLAGAYNEQFF. The CDR3 bases are TGTGCCAGCAGACTAGCGGGAGCTTACAATGAGCAGTTCTTC.